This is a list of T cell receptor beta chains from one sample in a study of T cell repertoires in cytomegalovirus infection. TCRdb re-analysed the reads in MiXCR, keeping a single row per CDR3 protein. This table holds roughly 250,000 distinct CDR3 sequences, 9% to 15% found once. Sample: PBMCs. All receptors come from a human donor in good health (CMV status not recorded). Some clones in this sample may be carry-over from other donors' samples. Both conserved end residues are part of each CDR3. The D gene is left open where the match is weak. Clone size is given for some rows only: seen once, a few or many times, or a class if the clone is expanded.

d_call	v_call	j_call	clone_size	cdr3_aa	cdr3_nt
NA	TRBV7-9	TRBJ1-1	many	CASTAREWNTEAFF	TGTGCCAGCACCGCCCGGGAATGGAACACTGAAGCTTTCTTT
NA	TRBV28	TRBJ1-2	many	CASSFQILSHPEGSYTF	TGTGCCAGCAGTTTTCAGATATTGAGCCATCCGGAGGGTTCCTACACCTTC
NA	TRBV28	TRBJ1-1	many	CASRGSNTEAFF	TGTGCCAGCAGGGGCTCGAACACTGAAGCTTTCTTT
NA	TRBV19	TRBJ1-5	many	CASSRPGGGQPQHF	TGTGCCAGTAGTAGACCCGGGGGAGGCCAGCCCCAGCATTTT
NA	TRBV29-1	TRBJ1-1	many	CSVVLLGNTEAFF	TGCAGCGTTGTTCTGCTCGGAAACACTGAAGCTTTCTTT
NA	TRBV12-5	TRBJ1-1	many	CASGPPRNTEAFF	TGTGCTAGTGGTCCCCCCAGGAACACTGAAGCTTTCTTT
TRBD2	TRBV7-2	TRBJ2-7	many	CASSSSGVYSYEQYF	TGTGCCAGCAGCTCCAGCGGGGTCTACTCCTACGAGCAGTACTTC
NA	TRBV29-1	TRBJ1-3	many	CSAGQSSGNTIYF	TGCAGCGCCGGACAGAGCTCTGGAAACACCATATATTTT
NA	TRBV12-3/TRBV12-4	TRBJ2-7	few	CASSLSQFYEQYF	TGTGCCAGCAGTTTAAGTCAGTTCTACGAGCAGTACTTC
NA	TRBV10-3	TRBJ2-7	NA	CAISEYRVSYEQYF	TGTGCCATCAGTGAGTACAGGGTCTCCTACGAGCAGTACTTC
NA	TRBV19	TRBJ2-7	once	CVSSIRNEQYF	TGTGTCAGTAGTATCCGGAACGAGCAGTACTTC
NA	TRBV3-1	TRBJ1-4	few	CASSQIAGVSNEKLFF	TGTGCCAGCAGCCAGATTGCGGGGGTGTCTAATGAAAAACTGTTTTTT
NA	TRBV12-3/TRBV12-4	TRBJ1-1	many	CASSFNGDTEAFF	TGTGCCAGCAGTTTCAACGGGGACACTGAAGCTTTCTTT
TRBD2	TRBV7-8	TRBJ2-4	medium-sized	CASSPGLAGAPGFKNIQYF	TGTGCCAGCAGCCCGGGACTAGCGGGAGCCCCGGGTTTCAAAAACATTCAGTACTTC
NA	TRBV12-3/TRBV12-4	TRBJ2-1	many	CASSSSGYNEQFF	TGTGCCAGCAGCAGTAGCGGTTACAATGAGCAGTTCTTC
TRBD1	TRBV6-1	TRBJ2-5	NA	CASRGTGREETQYF	TGTGCCAGCAGGGGGACAGGGAGGGAGGAGACCCAGTACTTC
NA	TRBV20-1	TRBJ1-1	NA	CSARDYRKNTEAFF	TGCAGTGCTAGAGATTACAGGAAGAACACTGAAGCTTTCTTT
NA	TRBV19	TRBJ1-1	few	CASSTGQDTEAFF	TGTGCCAGTAGTACCGGGCAGGACACTGAAGCTTTCTTT
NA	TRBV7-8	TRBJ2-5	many	CASSLSGGSQETQYF	TGTGCCAGCAGCCTATCCGGCGGGTCCCAAGAGACCCAGTACTTC
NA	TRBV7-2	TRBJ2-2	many	CASSPTTSTSGELFF	TGTGCCAGCAGCCCGACAACTAGCACCTCCGGGGAGCTGTTTTTT
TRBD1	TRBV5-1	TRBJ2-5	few	CASSAGGQYQETQYF	TGCGCCAGCAGCGCTGGGGGACAGTACCAAGAGACCCAGTACTTC
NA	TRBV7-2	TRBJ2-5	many	CASSLRGPQETQYF	TGTGCCAGCAGCTTGAGAGGGCCACAAGAGACCCAGTACTTC
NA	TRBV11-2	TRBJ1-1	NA	CASSSERTPRTEAFF	TGTGCCAGCAGCTCAGAACGGACCCCGAGGACTGAAGCTTTCTTT
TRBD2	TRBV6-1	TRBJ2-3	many	CASSVIAGENTDTQYF	TGTGCCAGCAGTGTTATAGCGGGGGAGAACACAGATACGCAGTATTTT
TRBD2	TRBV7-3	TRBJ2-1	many	CASSLILAGANEQFF	TGTGCCAGCAGCTTAATACTAGCGGGGGCGAATGAGCAGTTCTTC
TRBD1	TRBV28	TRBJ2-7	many	CASSSRMQGALYEQYF	TGTGCCAGCAGTTCAAGAATGCAGGGGGCGCTTTACGAGCAGTACTTC
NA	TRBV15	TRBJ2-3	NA	CATSRLETGEDTQYF	TGTGCCACCAGCAGACTGGAAACCGGGGAGGATACGCAGTATTTT
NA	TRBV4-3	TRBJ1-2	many	CASSQDTGRGYTF	TGCGCCAGCAGCCAAGATACGGGTCGTGGCTACACCTTC
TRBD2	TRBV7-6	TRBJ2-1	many	CASSYRGGASGSYEQFF	TGTGCCAGCAGCTACCGGGGGGGGGCTAGCGGGAGTTATGAGCAGTTCTTC